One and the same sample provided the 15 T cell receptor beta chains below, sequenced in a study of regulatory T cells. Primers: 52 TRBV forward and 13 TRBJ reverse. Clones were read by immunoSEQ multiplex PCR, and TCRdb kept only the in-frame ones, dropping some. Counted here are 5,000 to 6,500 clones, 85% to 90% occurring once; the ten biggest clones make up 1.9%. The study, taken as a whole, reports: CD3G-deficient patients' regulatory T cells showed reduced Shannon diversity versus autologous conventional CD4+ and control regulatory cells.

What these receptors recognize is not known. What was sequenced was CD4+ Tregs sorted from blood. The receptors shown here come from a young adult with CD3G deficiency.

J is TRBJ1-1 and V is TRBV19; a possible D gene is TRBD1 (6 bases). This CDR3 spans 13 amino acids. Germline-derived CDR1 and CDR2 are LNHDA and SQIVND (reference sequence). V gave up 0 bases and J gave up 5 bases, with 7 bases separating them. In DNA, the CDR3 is TGTGCCAGTAGTATAGACGGACAGACTGAAGCTTTCTTT. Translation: CASSIDGQTEAFF.

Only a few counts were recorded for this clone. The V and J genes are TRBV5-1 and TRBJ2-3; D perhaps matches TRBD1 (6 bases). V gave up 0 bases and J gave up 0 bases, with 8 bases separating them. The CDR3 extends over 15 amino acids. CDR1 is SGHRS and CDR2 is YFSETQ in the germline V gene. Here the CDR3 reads CASSLDGGSTDTQYF. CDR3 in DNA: TGCGCCAGCAGCTTGGATGGGGGCAGCACAGATACGCAGTATTTT.

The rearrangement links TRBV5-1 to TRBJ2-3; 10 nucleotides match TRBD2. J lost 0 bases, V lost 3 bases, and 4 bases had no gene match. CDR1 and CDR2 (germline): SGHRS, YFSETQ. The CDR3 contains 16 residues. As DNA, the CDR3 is TGCGCCAGCAGCTCCGGGACTAGCGCTAGCACAGATACGCAGTATTTT. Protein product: CASSSGTSASTDTQYF.

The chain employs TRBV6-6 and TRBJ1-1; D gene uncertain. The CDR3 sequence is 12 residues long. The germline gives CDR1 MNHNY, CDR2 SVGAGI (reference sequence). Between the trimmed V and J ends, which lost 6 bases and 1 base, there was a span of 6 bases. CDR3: CASSPANTEAFF. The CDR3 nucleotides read TGTGCCAGCAGCCCTGCGAACACTGAAGCTTTCTTT.

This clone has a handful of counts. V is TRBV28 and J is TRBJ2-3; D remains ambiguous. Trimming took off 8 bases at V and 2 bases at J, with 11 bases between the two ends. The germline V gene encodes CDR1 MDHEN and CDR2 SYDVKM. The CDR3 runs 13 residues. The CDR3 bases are TGTGCCAGCCAGGCGGCGAACACAGATACGCAGTATTTT. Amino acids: CASQAANTDTQYF.

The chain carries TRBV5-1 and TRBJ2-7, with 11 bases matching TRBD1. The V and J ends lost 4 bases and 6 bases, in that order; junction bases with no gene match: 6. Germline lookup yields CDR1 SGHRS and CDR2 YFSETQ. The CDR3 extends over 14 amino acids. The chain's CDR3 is CASSLGDRGSEQYF. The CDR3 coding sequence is TGCGCCAGCAGCCTGGGGGACAGGGGGAGCGAGCAGTACTTC. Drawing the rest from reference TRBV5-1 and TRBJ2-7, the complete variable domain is KAGVTQTPRYLIKTRGQQVTLSCSPISGHRSVSWYQQTPGQGLQFLFEYFSETQRNKGNFPGRFSGRQFSNSRSEMNVSTLELGDSALYLCASSLGDRGSEQYFGPGTRLTVT.

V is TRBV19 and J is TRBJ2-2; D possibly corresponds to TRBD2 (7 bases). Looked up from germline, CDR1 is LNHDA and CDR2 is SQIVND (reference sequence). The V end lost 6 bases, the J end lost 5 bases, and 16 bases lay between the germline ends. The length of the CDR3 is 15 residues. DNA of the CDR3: TGTGCCAGTAGCCCCGCGGGGGCGGTGACCGGGGAGCTGTTTTTT. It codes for CASSPAGAVTGELFF.

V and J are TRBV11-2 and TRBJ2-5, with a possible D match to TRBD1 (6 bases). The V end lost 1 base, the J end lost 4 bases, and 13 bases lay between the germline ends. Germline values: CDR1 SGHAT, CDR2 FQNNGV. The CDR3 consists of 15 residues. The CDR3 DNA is TGTGCCAGCAGCTTAGTCAGGGGAAGAGGAGAGACCCAGTACTTC. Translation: CASSLVRGRGETQYF.

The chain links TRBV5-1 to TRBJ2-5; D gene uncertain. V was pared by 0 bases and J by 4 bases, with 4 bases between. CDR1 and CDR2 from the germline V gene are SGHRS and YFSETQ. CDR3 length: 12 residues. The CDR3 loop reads CASSLEGETQYF. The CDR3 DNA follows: TGCGCCAGCAGCTTGGAAGGAGAGACCCAGTACTTC.

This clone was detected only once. The CDR3 DNA reads TGTGCCAGCAGCTTTAAGCGGCGCTACACTCTCTCCTACGAGCAGTACTTC. Encoded protein: CASSFKRRYTLSYEQYF. This rearrangement joins TRBV5-5 to TRBJ2-7, with a possible D match to TRBD2 (5 bases). The CDR3 runs to 17 residues. The germline V and J ends were trimmed by 2 bases and 0 bases, with 18 bases remaining between them. In germline, CDR1 is SGHKS, CDR2 YYEKEE (reference sequence).

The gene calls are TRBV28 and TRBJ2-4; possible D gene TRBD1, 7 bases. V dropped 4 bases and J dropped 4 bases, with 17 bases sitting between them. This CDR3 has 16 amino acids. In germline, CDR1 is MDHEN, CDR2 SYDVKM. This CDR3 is CASSSPGQRVKNIQYF. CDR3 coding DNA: TGTGCCAGCAGTTCTCCGGGACAGCGGGTAAAAAACATTCAGTACTTC.

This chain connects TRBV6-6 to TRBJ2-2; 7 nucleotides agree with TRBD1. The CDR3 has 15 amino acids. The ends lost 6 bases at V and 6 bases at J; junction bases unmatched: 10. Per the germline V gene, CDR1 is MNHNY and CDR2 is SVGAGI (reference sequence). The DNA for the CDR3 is TGTGCCAGCAGCCAGACAGGGCGCAAGGCCGGGGAGCTGTTTTTT. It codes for CASSQTGRKAGELFF.

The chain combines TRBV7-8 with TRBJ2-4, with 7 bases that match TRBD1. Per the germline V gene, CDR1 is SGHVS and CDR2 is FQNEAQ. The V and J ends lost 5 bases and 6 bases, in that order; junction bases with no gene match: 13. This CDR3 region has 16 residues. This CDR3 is CASSPMNRGRGNIQYF. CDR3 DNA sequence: TGTGCCAGCAGCCCTATGAACAGGGGCCGGGGAAACATTCAGTACTTC.

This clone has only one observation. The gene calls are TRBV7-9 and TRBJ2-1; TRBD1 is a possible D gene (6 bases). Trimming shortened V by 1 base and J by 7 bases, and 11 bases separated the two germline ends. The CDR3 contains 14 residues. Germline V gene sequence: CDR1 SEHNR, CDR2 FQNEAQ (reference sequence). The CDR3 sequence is CASSLDRDVNEQFF. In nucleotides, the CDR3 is TGTGCCAGCAGCTTAGACAGGGATGTAAATGAGCAGTTCTTC.

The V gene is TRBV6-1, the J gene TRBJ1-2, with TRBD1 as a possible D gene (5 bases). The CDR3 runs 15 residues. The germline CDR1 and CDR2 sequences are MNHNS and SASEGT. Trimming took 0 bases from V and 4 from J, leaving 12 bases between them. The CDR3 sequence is CASSEAWGRVYGYTF. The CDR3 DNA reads TGTGCCAGCAGTGAAGCGTGGGGCAGGGTCTATGGCTACACCTTC.